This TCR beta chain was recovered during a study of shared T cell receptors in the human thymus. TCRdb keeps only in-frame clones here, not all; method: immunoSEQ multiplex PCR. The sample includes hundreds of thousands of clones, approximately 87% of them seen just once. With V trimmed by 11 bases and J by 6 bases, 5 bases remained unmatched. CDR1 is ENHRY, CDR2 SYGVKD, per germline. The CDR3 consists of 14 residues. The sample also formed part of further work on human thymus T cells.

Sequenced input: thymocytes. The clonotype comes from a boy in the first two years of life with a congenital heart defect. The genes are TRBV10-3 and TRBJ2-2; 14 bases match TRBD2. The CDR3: CAAGLAGAPGELFF. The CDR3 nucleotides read TGTGCCGCGGGACTAGCGGGAGCCCCCGGGGAGCTGTTTTTT.